The clone carrying this TCR beta chain has a single count. The record originates from a study of blood T cell repertoires in COVID-19. Background on the study: Acute and convalescent COVID-19 specimens originated in the United States, Italy and Spain.

In the authors' workflow: Amplification of reference gene primers provided the estimated nucleated cell counts. Clones were read by immunoSEQ multiplex PCR, and TCRdb kept only the in-frame ones, dropping some. From that table come the V and J calls and clone size; the DNA was used to work out D and trimming. Here the sample spans over 150,000 clones, roughly 84% being singletons. There are 17 residues in the CDR3. V dropped 1 base and J dropped 6; count of bases not matched to a gene: 10. Germline V CDR1 and CDR2: LNHNV, YYDKDF (reference sequence). The chain is built from TRBV15 and TRBJ1-1, with 11 bases that match TRBD1. Material: peripheral blood. This clonotype was obtained from a man between 65 and 85 years old with active or convalescent COVID-19. Written as DNA, the CDR3 is TGTGCCACCAGCAGAGGACTCGGACAGGGGGCGAGGGCTGAAGCTTTCTTT. It codes for CATSRGLGQGARAEAFF. Together with reference TRBV15 and TRBJ1-1, the CDR3 gives the full variable domain: DAMVIQNPRYQVTQFGKPVTLSCSQTLNHNVMYWYQQKSSQAPKLLFHYYDKDFNNEADTPDNFQSRRPNTSFCFLDIRSPGLGDTAMYLCATSRGLGQGARAEAFFGQGTRLTVV.